Here is one T cell receptor (beta chain) with its context. The antigen is undetermined. A second PCR of 7 to 11 cycles used a sample-barcoded 5' primer and a J-beta primer mix. All samples gave at least 2.5 million CDR3-containing paired-end reads. A single record per CDR3 protein comes from TCRdb applying MiXCR to the 5' RACE reads. Among about 1.8 million distinct CDR3 sequences listed, just under 50% were seen once. The CDR3 runs to 16 residues. Germline V gene lookup returns CDR1 PRHDT and CDR2 FYEKMQ (reference sequence). Trimming removed 9 bases from V and 4 bases from J, with 24 bases in between. These data belong to a study of blood T cells in healthy people across ages. In the study overall: About one barcoded beta molecule per two T cells was the capture yield of template switching.

The study's findings and limits: In long-lived donors, naive CD4+ cell counts and diversity exceeded those of aged donors. Without sorted subsets, naive and antigen-experienced compartments could not be conclusively compared.

This receptor was taken from a middle-aged woman in good health. The sequenced sample was blood. This chain links TRBV13 with TRBJ2-5; D might be TRBD2 (6 bases). For the CDR3, the DNA is TGTGCCAGTACGCAAGGCGGGGACTCTTTAAGAGAGACCCAGTACTTC. As protein: CASTQGGDSLRETQYF. The entire variable domain, with the rest obtained from reference TRBV13 and TRBJ2-5, is as follows: AAGVIQSPRHLIKEKRETATLKCYPIPRHDTVYWYQQGPGQDPQFLISFYEKMQSDKGSIPDRFSAQQFSDYHSELNMSSLELGDSALYFCASTQGGDSLRETQYFGPGTRLLVL.